This T cell receptor beta chain came from a study of T cell responses to AZD1222 COVID-19 vaccine. Repertoires were generated with immunoSEQ multiplex PCR, while TCRdb's copy carries only in-frame clones and drops some. The sample records over 100,000 clones, roughly nine tenths being singletons. The junction had 6 bases not matched to a gene; V was cut back by 4 bases and J by 6 bases. CDR3 length equals 13 residues. Germline CDR1 SQVTM, CDR2 ANQGSEA. J is TRBJ1-5 and V is TRBV29-1; TRBD1 agrees at 7 bases. This receptor was identified in an adult in good health. This material consisted of peripheral blood, taken on day 0 of AZD1222 vaccination. In DNA, the CDR3 is TGCAGCGTTGTAGGGGGCGCGGGTCAGCCCCAGCATTTT. Translated, it gives CSVVGGAGQPQHF.